Listed below are T cell receptor beta chains from one sample, sequenced in a study of blood T cells in healthy people across ages. TCRdb used MiXCR to reprocess the 5' RACE reads, holding one entry per CDR3 protein. The sample consists of 750,000 to 950,000 distinct CDR3 sequences, 25% to 35% of them appearing once. This sample also appeared in a second study, on T cells of mothers and their children.

The sample taken for sequencing was blood. The receptors originated from a woman aged 35 to 49 in good health. The CDR3 runs from the conserved cysteine through the conserved F or W. A D gene is named only where the DNA matches it firmly. Rows give clone size only sometimes, using once, few, many, or a class for an expanded clone.

length	J	size	V	D	CDR3	DNA
14	TRBJ1-2	-	TRBV20-1	-	CSARGDSKLYGYTF	TGCAGTGCTAGGGGTGACAGCAAACTCTATGGCTACACCTTC
17	TRBJ2-1	-	TRBV4-1	-	CASSQDGGGVIYNEQFF	TGCGCCAGCAGCCAAGATGGAGGGGGGGTGATTTACAATGAGCAGTTCTTC
15	TRBJ1-5	few	TRBV7-2	-	CASSMDTYSNQPQHF	TGTGCCAGTAGCATGGACACCTATAGCAATCAGCCCCAGCATTTT
13	TRBJ1-2	few	TRBV6-5	-	CASSPSPIYGYTF	TGTGCCAGCAGTCCCTCCCCGATCTATGGCTACACCTTC
17	TRBJ2-2	-	TRBV12-3/TRBV12-4	-	CASSPGRRGPIVGELFF	TGTGCCAGCAGCCCGGGACGCCGGGGCCCCATAGTCGGGGAGCTGTTTTTT
15	TRBJ1-4	few	TRBV6-5	-	CASSFQGVRGEKLFF	TGTGCCAGCAGTTTTCAGGGTGTTCGGGGAGAAAAACTGTTTTTT
14	TRBJ1-2	-	TRBV18	TRBD1	CASTSQTGDYGYTF	TGTGCCAGCACAAGCCAAACAGGGGACTATGGCTACACCTTC
14	TRBJ2-7	once	TRBV25-1	-	CAGSPRTAAYEQYF	TGTGCCGGCAGTCCTCGGACAGCAGCCTACGAGCAGTACTTC
14	TRBJ2-7	few	TRBV5-1	-	CASSSYGSVYEQYF	TGCGCCAGCAGCTCATATGGGAGCGTCTACGAGCAGTACTTC
14	TRBJ2-7	many	TRBV20-1	TRBD2	CSARDPQRDYEQYF	TGCAGTGCTAGAGATCCCCAGCGGGACTACGAGCAGTACTTC
14	TRBJ1-5	-	TRBV20-1	-	CSARDFYSNQPQHF	TGCAGTGCTAGAGATTTTTATAGCAATCAGCCCCAGCATTTT
14	TRBJ1-6	-	TRBV7-2	TRBD1	CASSPRQGFGPLHF	TGTGCCAGCAGCCCAAGACAGGGTTTCGGCCCCCTCCACTTT
15	TRBJ2-7	few	TRBV20-1	TRBD1	CSARVVGQGSYEQYF	TGCAGTGCTAGAGTTGTCGGACAGGGGTCCTACGAGCAGTACTTC
14	TRBJ1-1	-	TRBV27	TRBD1	CASSLFGTGSEAFF	TGTGCCAGCAGTTTATTCGGGACAGGGAGTGAAGCTTTCTTT
16	TRBJ2-1	few	TRBV4-3	-	CASSQDERPAYNEQFF	TGCGCCAGCAGCCAAGATGAGCGCCCGGCGTACAATGAGCAGTTCTTC